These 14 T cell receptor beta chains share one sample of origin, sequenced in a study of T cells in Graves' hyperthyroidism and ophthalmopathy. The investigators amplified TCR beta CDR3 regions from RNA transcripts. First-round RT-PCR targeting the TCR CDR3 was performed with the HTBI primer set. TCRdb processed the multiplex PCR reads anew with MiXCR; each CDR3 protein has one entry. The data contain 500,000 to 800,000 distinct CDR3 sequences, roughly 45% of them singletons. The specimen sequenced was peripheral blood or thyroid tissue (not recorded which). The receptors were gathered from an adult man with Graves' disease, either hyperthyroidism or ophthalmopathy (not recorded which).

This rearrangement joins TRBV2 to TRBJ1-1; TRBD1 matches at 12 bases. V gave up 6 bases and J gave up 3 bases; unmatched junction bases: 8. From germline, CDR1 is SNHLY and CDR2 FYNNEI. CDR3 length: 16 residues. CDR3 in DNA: TGTGCCAGCAGCGGGGGACAGGGGGCCTCGGACACTGAAGCTTTCTTT. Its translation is CASSGGQGASDTEAFF. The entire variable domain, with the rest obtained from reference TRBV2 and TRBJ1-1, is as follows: EPEVTQTPSHQVTQMGQEVILRCVPISNHLYFYWYRQILGQKVEFLVSFYNNEISEKSEIFDDQFSVERPDGSNFTLKIRSTKLEDSAMYFCASSGGQGASDTEAFFGQGTRLTVV.

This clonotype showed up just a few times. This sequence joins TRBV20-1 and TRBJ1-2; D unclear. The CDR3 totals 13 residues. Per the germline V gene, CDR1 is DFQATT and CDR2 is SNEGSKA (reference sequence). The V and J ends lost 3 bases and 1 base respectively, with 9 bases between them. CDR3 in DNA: TGCAGTGCTAGCCGAGTCCTTAACTATGGCTACACCTTC. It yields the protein CSASRVLNYGYTF.

This chain's CDR3 is CASSFQGSVTEAFF. CDR3 DNA sequence: TGTGCCAGCAGCTTCCAGGGGAGTGTCACTGAAGCTTTCTTT. This sequence joins TRBV5-6 and TRBJ1-1; tentative D call: TRBD1 (6 bases). There are 14 residues in the CDR3. Germline loops: CDR1 SGHDT, CDR2 YYEEEE. Trimming cost V 2 bases and J 4 bases, with 12 bases left between them.

CDR3 DNA: TGCAGTGCAGAGGGACAGGGGACAGCCTCGGAGACCCAGTACTTC. This encodes CSAEGQGTASETQYF. V and J are TRBV20-1 and TRBJ2-5; TRBD1 agrees at 10 bases. This CDR3 comprises 15 residues. CDR1 is DFQATT and CDR2 is SNEGSKA in the germline V gene (reference sequence). Losses at the gene ends were 6 bases for V and 5 bases for J; bases not matched to a gene: 12.

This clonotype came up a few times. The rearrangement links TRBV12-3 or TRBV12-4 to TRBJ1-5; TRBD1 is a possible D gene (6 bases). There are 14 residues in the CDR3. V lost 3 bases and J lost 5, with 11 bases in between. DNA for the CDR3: TGTGCCAGCAGTTTGGGGGGGCTCCATCAGCCCCAGCATTTT. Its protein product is CASSLGGLHQPQHF.

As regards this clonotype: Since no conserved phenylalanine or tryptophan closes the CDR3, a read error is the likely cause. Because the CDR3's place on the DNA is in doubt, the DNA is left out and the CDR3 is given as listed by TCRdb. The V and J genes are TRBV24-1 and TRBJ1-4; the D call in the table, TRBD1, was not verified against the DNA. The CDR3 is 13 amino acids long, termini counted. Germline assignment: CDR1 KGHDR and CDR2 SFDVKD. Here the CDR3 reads CATSDYGTGQRGY.

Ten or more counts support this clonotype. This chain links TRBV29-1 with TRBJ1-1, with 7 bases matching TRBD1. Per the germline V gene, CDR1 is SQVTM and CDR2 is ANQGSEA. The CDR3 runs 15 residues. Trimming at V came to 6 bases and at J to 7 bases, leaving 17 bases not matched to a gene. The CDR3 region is CSVPKRDSFTNEAFF. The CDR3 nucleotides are TGCAGCGTCCCCAAACGGGACAGTTTTACCAATGAAGCTTTCTTT.

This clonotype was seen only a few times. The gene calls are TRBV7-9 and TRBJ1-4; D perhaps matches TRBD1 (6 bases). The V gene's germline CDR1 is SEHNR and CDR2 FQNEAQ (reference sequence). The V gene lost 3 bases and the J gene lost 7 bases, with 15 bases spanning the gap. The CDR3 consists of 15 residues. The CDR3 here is CASSFFQGLGEKLFF. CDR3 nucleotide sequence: TGTGCCAGCAGCTTTTTCCAGGGGTTGGGTGAAAAACTGTTTTTT.

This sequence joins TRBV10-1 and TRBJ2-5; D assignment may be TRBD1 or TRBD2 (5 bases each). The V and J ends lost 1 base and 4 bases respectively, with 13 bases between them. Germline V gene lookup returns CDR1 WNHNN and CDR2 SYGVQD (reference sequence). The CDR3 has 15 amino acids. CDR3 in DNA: TGCGCCAGCAGTGAGTTGGGGGAACGGCGAGAGACCCAGTACTTC. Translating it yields CASSELGERRETQYF.

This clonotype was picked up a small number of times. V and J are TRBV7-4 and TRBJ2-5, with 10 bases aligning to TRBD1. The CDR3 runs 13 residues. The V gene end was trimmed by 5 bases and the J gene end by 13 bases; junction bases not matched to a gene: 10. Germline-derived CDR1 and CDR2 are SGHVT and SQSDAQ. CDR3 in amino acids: CASSEPGQGLLYF. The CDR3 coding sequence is TGTGCCAGCAGCGAACCGGGACAGGGGCTATTGTACTTC. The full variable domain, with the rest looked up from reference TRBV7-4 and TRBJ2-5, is GAGVSQSPRYKVAKRGRDVALRCDSISGHVTLYWYRQTLGQGSEVLTYSQSDAQRDKSGRPSGRFSAERPERSVSTLKIQRTEQGDSAVYLCASSEPGQGLLYFGPGTRLLVL.

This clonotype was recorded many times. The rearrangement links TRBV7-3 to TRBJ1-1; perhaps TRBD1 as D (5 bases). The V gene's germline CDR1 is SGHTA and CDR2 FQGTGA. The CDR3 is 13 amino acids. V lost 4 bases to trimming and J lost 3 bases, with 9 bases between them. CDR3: CASSSGLDTEAFF. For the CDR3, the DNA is TGTGCCAGCAGCTCGGGACTGGACACTGAAGCTTTCTTT.

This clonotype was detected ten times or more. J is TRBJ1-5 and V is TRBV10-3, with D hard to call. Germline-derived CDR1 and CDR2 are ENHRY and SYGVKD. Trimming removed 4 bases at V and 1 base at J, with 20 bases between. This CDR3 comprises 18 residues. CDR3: CAISAEAGLRESNQPQHF. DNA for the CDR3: TGTGCCATCAGTGCGGAAGCAGGCCTCCGGGAGAGCAATCAGCCCCAGCATTTT.

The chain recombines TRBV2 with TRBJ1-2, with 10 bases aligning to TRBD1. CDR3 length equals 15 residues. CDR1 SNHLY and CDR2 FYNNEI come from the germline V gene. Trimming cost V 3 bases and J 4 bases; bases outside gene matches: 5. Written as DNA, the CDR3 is TGTGCCAGCAGTGAGTTGGGACAGGGGATCTATGGCTACACCTTC. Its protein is CASSELGQGIYGYTF.

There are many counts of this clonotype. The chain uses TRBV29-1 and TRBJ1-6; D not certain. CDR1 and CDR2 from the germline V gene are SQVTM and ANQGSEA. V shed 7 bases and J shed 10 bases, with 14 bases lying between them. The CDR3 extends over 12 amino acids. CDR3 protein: CSGGEGDSPLHF. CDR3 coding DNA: TGCAGCGGCGGGGAGGGCGACTCACCCCTCCACTTT. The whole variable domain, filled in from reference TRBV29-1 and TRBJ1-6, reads SAVISQKPSRDICQRGTSLTIQCQVDSQVTMMFWYRQQPGQSLTLIATANQGSEATYESGFVIDKFPISRPNLTFSTLTVSNMSPEDSSIYLCSGGEGDSPLHFGNGTRLTVT.